This TCR beta chain came from a study of cytomegalovirus exposure and HLA in healthy donors. Broader study findings: Investigators reported about 160 TCR beta chains as tied to cytomegalovirus.

For this clone: Its antigen is not known.

Use of 60 Vbeta and 13 Jbeta primers characterized the PCR. TCRdb's table, derived via immunoSEQ multiplex PCR, lists solely in-frame clones and lacks some. The sample contains some 100,000 clones, around 85% of which appear only once. The junction had 13 bases not matched to a gene; V was cut back by 8 bases and J by 11 bases. The CDR3 has 13 residues. The germline CDR1 and CDR2 sequences are LNHDA and SQIVND (reference sequence). Sample: PBMCs. The TCR originated in a girl aged 2 to 9 in good health and CMV-seropositive. V is TRBV19 and J is TRBJ1-1; 8 bases are shared with TRBD1. The chain's CDR3 is CASRGVLGQEAFF. The CDR3 coding sequence is TGTGCCAGTCGGGGAGTATTGGGACAGGAGGCTTTCTTT. The full variable domain, its missing parts supplied by reference TRBV19 and TRBJ1-1, is DGGITQSPKYLFRKEGQNVTLSCEQNLNHDAMYWYRQDPGQGLRLIYYSQIVNDFQKGDIAEGYSVSREKKESFPLTVTSAQKNPTAFYLCASRGVLGQEAFFGQGTRLTVV.